These 4 T cell receptor beta chains share one sample of origin, sequenced in a study of lymphopenia after photon versus proton radiotherapy. Method: immunoSEQ multiplex PCR; TCRdb's copy keeps in-frame clones and lacks some. Of about 39,000 clones detected, roughly 90% appear once; the ten largest clones hold roughly 15%. This specimen consisted of peripheral blood, obtained from a patient treated with photon-based radiotherapy. These receptor sequences come from a man in his 60s with cholangiocarcinoma.

About this clone: One junction end does not reproduce the germline sequence, and a read error may be involved. This sequence joins TRBV15 and TRBJ2-6; unclear D gene. The CDR3 is made up of 15 amino acids. Germline values: CDR1 LNHNV, CDR2 YYDKDF (reference sequence). The CDR3 here is CATSRDRGAASVLTF. The CDR3 nucleotides read TGTGCCACCAGCAGAGATCGAGGCGCCGCCAGCGTCCTGACTTTC.

This sequence joins TRBV19 and TRBJ2-1, with 11 positions matching TRBD2. The V gene end was trimmed by 10 bases and the J gene end by 4 bases; junction bases not matched to a gene: 3. CDR1 and CDR2 from the germline V gene are LNHDA and SQIVND (reference sequence). The CDR3 spans 13 residues. The CDR3 DNA reads TGTGCCACCCGACTAGCGGGGTACAATGAGCAGTTCTTC. Its protein product is CATRLAGYNEQFF.

This chain links TRBV6-5 with TRBJ1-2; no clear D. Deletions cut 7 bases from V and 3 bases from J, with 18 bases between. CDR3 size: 15 residues. Germline V CDR1 and CDR2: MNHEY, SVGAGI. The CDR3 loop reads CASKNQDGNYYGYTF. Here the CDR3 DNA reads TGTGCCAGCAAGAACCAGGACGGCAACTACTATGGCTACACCTTC.

This clone has just one count. V and J are TRBV9 and TRBJ2-2; TRBD2 matches 10 bases. V was pared by 5 bases and J by 8 bases, with 9 bases of the junction left unmatched. The V gene's germline CDR1 is SGDLS and CDR2 YYNGEE. The CDR3 length is 15 residues. The CDR3 coding sequence is TGTGCCAGCAGTGGTGAAGCGGGAGGGCCGGGGGAGCTGTTTTTT. This sequence encodes CASSGEAGGPGELFF.